One and the same sample provided the 8 T cell receptor beta chains below, sequenced in a study of shared clonotypes between healthy human individuals. Repertoires were generated with immunoSEQ multiplex PCR, while TCRdb's copy carries only in-frame clones and drops some. The repertoire holds over a million clones, with 98% as singletons. The sequencing input was naive CD4+ T cells sorted from blood. Documented subset: CD45RA+ positively selected. These receptors were taken from a man aged 30 to 45 in good health.

This sequence joins TRBV5-1 and TRBJ2-6, with D perhaps given as TRBD1 or TRBD2 (5 bases each). The CDR3 length is 14 residues. The germline V gene encodes CDR1 SGHRS and CDR2 YFSETQ. The V and J ends lost 6 bases and 0 bases respectively, with 7 bases between them. The CDR3 sequence is CASTGTSGANVLTF. As DNA, the CDR3 is TGCGCCAGCACGGGGACCTCTGGGGCCAACGTCCTGACTTTC.

The CDR3 region is CASSLTQITDTQYF. As DNA, the CDR3 is TGTGCCAGTAGTTTGACCCAAATCACAGATACGCAGTATTTT. The gene calls are TRBV19 and TRBJ2-3; the D is unclear. The germline V and J ends were trimmed by 5 bases and 2 bases, with 11 bases remaining between them. The germline V gene encodes CDR1 LNHDA and CDR2 SQIVND (reference sequence). The CDR3 has 14 amino acids. Using reference TRBV19 and TRBJ2-3 for the parts outside the CDR3, the full variable domain is DGGITQSPKYLFRKEGQNVTLSCEQNLNHDAMYWYRQDPGQGLRLIYYSQIVNDFQKGDIAEGYSVSREKKESFPLTVTSAQKNPTAFYLCASSLTQITDTQYFGPGTRLTVL.

The rearrangement joins TRBV6-1 to TRBJ1-2; D not certain. The CDR3 extends over 11 amino acids. Trimming cost V 7 bases and J 8 bases, with 11 bases left between them. Germline CDR1 MNHNS, CDR2 SASEGT. CDR3 bases: TGTGCCAGCACCCGACTAGGGGGCTACACCTTC. Protein sequence: CASTRLGGYTF.

V and J are TRBV6-5 and TRBJ2-7; D remains unclear. CDR1 and CDR2 (germline): MNHEY, SVGAGI. The length of the CDR3 is 15 residues. V lost 4 bases to trimming and J lost 4 bases, with 17 bases between them. The CDR3 nucleotides are TGTGCCAGCAGTTCTTACGGGCAGACAAATTACGAGCAGTACTTC. It is translated as CASSSYGQTNYEQYF.

The chain employs TRBV19 and TRBJ1-1; tentative D call: TRBD1 (5 bases). Germline CDR1 reads LNHDA; CDR2 reads SQIVND (reference sequence). V was trimmed by 7 bases and J by 1 base, leaving 16 bases between them. This CDR3 region has 15 residues. The CDR3 DNA reads as TGTGCCAGTACCCATGGGGGTTTAGGGAACACTGAAGCTTTCTTT. Translating it yields CASTHGGLGNTEAFF.

This sequence joins TRBV9 and TRBJ2-2, with 8 bases that match TRBD1. Germline V gene sequence: CDR1 SGDLS, CDR2 YYNGEE. The trim removed 3 bases at V and 0 bases at J, leaving 4 bases unmatched. This CDR3 has 16 residues. The CDR3 loop is CASSGLTGANTGELFF. CDR3 nucleotide sequence: TGTGCCAGCAGCGGTTTGACAGGGGCGAACACCGGGGAGCTGTTTTTT.

The V and J genes are TRBV1 and TRBJ2-3; TRBD2 was called by the table and not checked on the DNA. TRBV1 is a pseudogene segment. The CDR3 runs to 18 residues. The chain's CDR3 is CTSSHALAGGGSTDTQYF. The CDR3 DNA sequence: TGCACCAGCAGCCATGCCTTAGCGGGAGGAGGAAGCACAGATACGCAGTATTTT.

The chain is built from TRBV18 and TRBJ2-7; TRBD1 matches 9 bases. V lost 5 bases, J lost 5 bases, and 4 bases stayed unmatched. Germline V gives CDR1 KGHSH, CDR2 LQKENI. The CDR3 totals 13 residues. The DNA of the CDR3 is TGTGCCAGCTCAAAGGACAGGGGCGACGAGCAGTACTTC. It yields the protein CASSKDRGDEQYF.